A single T cell receptor beta chain is shown here with its context. Authors' analysis steps: Estimates of nucleated cell counts were drawn from the amplification of reference gene primers. Assay used: immunoSEQ multiplex PCR; TCRdb lists only in-frame clones, some missing. V and J calls and clone size are given by that table; D and trimming were obtained from the DNA. The data show about 150,000 clones, 80% to 90% seen once. The data stem from a study of blood T cell repertoires in COVID-19. Donors were grouped by their self-reported clinical history. Recovered status in Cohort 3 required two negative PCRs, clearance, or symptom resolution. Germline CDR1 reads LGHDT; CDR2 reads YNNKEL (reference sequence). This CDR3 comprises 14 residues. V was trimmed by 2 bases and J by 8 bases, leaving 15 bases between them.

V gene TRBV3-1 (or the pseudogene TRBV3-2) combines with J gene TRBJ1-2; D perhaps matches TRBD1 (6 bases). The receptor was isolated from a man aged 50-59 years who had recovered from COVID-19. Sequencing was done on a sample of PBMCs or T cells enriched from blood (not recorded which). As DNA, the CDR3 is TGTGCCAGCAGCCAACGGGGGGCTCTGGAAGGCTACACCTTC. Protein product: CASSQRGALEGYTF.